The following is a T cell receptor beta chain sequence with its context. Its antigen is as yet unknown. Other DNA sequences of this sample code for an identical CDR3. These data come from a study of shared clonotypes between healthy human individuals. Findings of the study overall: Roughly 5% of naive CD4 clonotypes were common to a few donors.

Methods used by the authors: There were no quality scores in the junction-only immunoSEQ sequences, so filtering differed. Profiled with immunoSEQ multiplex PCR; TCRdb holds only in-frame clones, not every one. V and J calls and clone size are copied from that table; D and trimming were computed from the DNA. Here the sample spans some 2,100,000 clones, 85% to 95% being singletons. Per germline, CDR1 SQVTM and CDR2 ANQGSEA. The CDR3 has 12 residues. V lost 6 bases to trimming and J lost 0 bases, with 9 bases between them. Naive CD8 isolation took CD45RO-negative cells positively selected for CCR7 and excluded terminally differentiated effector memory CD45RA+ cells.

This receptor was obtained from a young man in good health. Some clones in this sample may be carry-over from other donors' samples. This sequence joins TRBV29-1 and TRBJ2-7, with D tentatively TRBD1 (6 bases). Sequencing used naive CD8+ T cells from PBMCs. Here the CDR3 DNA reads TGCAGCGTGTTGGACAGCTCCTACGAGCAGTACTTC. Translation: CSVLDSSYEQYF.